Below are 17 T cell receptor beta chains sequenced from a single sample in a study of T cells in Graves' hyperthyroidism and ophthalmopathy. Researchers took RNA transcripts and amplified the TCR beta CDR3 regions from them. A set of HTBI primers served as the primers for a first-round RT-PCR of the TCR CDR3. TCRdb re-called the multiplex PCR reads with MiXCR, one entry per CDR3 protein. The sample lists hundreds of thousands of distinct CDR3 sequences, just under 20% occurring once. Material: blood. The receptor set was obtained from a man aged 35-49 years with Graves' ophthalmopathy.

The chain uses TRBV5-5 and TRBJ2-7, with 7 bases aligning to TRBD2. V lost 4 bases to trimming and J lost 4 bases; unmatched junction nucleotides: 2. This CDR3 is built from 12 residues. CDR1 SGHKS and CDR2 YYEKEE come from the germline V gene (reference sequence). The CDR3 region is CASSIAGYEQYF. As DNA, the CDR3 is TGTGCCAGCAGCATAGCGGGTTACGAGCAGTACTTC.

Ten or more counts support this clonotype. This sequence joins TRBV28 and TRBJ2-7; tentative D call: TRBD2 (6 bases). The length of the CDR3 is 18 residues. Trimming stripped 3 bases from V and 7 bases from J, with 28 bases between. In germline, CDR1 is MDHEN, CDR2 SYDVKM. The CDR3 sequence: CASSLYLPGLTAFSEQYF. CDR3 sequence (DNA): TGTGCCAGCAGTTTGTACCTTCCGGGACTTACGGCATTTAGTGAGCAGTACTTC.

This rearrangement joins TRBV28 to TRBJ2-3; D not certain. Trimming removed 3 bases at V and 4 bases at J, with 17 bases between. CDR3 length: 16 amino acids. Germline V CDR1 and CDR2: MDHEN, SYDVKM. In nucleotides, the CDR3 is TGTGCCAGCAGTTTCCCGAGCGTGAGGTACTCAGATACGCAGTATTTT. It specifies CASSFPSVRYSDTQYF.

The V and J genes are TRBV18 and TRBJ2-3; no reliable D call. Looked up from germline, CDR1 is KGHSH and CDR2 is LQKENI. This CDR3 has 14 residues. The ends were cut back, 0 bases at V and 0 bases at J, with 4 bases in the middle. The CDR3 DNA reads TGTGCCAGCTCACCACCTCCTAGCACAGATACGCAGTATTTT. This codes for CASSPPPSTDTQYF.

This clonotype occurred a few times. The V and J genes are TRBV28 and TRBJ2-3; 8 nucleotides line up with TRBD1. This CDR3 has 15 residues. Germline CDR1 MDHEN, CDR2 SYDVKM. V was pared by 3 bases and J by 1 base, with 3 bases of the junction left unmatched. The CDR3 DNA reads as TGTGCCAGCAGTTTTGGCAGGGGGCGCACAGATACGCAGTATTTT. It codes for CASSFGRGRTDTQYF.

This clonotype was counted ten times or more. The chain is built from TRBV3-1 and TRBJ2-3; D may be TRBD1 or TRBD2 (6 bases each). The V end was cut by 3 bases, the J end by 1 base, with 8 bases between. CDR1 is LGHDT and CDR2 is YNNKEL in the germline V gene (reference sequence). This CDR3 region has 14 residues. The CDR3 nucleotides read TGTGCCAGCAGCCAGGGGGGCGGCACAGATACGCAGTATTTT. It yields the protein CASSQGGGTDTQYF.

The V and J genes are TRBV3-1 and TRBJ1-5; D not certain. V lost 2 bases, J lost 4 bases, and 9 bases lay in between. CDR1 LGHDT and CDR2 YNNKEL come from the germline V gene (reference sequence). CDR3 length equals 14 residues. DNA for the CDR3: TGTGCCAGCAGCCAATCGGGTGGTAATCAGCCCCAGCATTTT. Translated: CASSQSGGNQPQHF.

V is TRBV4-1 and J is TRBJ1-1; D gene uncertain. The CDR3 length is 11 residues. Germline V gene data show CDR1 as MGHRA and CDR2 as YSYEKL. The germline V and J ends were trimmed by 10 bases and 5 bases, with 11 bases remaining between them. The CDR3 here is CATQRGTEAFF. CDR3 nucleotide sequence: TGCGCCACCCAGCGTGGAACTGAAGCTTTCTTT.

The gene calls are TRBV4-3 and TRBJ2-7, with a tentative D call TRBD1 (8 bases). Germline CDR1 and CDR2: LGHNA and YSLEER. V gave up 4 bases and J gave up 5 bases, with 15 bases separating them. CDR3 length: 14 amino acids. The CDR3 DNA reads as TGCGCCAGCAGCCTCACAGGGGGGGACGACGAGCAGTACTTC. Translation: CASSLTGGDDEQYF.

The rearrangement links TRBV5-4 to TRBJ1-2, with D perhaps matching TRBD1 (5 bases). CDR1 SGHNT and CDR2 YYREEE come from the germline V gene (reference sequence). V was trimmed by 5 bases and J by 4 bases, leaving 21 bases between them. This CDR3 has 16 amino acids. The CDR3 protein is CASRRDPFTYTYGYTF. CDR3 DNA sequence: TGTGCCAGCAGACGGGACCCCTTCACCTACACCTATGGCTACACCTTC.

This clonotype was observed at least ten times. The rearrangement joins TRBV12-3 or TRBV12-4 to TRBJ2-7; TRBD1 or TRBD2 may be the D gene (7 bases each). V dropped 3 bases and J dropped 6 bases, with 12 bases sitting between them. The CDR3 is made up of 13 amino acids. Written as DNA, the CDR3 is TGTGCCAGCAGTTTGGGAGGGGGCCGCGAGCAGTACTTC. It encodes CASSLGGGREQYF.

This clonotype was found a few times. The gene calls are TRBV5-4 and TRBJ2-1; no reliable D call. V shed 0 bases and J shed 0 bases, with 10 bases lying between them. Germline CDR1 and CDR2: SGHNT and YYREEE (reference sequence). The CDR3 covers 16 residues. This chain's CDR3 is CASSLGSTSSYNEQFF. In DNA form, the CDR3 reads TGTGCCAGCAGCTTGGGGAGTACGAGCTCCTACAATGAGCAGTTCTTC.

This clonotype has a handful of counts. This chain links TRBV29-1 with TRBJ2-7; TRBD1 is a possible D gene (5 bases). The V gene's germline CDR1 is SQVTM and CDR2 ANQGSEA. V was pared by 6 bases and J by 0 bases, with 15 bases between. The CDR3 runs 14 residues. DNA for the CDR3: TGCAGCGTGATGACAGTTAACCTCTCCTACGAGCAGTACTTC. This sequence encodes CSVMTVNLSYEQYF.

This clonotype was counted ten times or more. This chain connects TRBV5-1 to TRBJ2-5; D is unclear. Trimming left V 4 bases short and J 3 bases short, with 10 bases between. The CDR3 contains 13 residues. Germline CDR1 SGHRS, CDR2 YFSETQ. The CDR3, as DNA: TGCGCCAGCAGCCCTGGATCAGAAGAGACCCAGTACTTC. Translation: CASSPGSEETQYF.

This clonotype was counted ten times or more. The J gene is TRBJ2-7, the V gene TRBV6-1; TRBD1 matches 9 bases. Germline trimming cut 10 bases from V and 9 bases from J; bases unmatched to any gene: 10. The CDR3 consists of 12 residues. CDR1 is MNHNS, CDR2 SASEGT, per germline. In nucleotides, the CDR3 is TGTGCCACCACCGGGACAGGGCTGGCGCAGTACTTC. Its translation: CATTGTGLAQYF.

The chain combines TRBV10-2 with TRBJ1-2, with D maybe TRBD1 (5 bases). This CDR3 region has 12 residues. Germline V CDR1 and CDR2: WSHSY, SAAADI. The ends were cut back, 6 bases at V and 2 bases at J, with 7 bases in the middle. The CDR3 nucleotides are TGCGCCAGCAGGACAGAAAACTATGGCTACACCTTC. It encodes CASRTENYGYTF.

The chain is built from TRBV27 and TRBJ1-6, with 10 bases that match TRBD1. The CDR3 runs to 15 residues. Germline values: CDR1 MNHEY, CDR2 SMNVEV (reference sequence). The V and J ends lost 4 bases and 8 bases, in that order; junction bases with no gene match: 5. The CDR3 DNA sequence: TGTGCCAGCAGTTCAGACAGGGGGCTCGATTCACCCCTCCACTTT. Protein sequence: CASSSDRGLDSPLHF.